The 11 T cell receptor beta chains presented below share a single source sample, sequenced in a study of CD8+CD57+ T cells in acquired aplastic anemia. Before being chosen for sequencing, patients had shown CD8+CD57+ cell expansion by flow cytometry. Genomic DNA templated the TCR beta VDJ and CDR3 profiling. TCRdb reanalysed the reads using MiXCR and keeps one entry per CDR3 protein. The sample lists 50,000 or so distinct CDR3 sequences, 55% to 70% occurring once. What was sequenced was sorted CD4+, CD8+, or CD8+CD57+ T cells (not recorded which) from PBMCs. These receptors all stem from a human donor with aplastic anemia.

In this sample, this clonotype is medium-sized. The CDR3 reads CASSDGGGSEQYF. The CDR3 nucleotides read TGCGCCAGCAGTGATGGAGGGGGCTCCGAGCAGTACTTC. This chain connects TRBV10-1 to TRBJ2-7; a weak D match, TRBD1 (7 bases). CDR1 and CDR2 from the germline V gene are WNHNN and SYGVQD (reference sequence). The V end was cut by 3 bases, the J end by 6 bases, with 12 bases between. CDR3 length: 13 amino acids.

This clonotype was observed many times. V gene TRBV7-9 combines with J gene TRBJ2-2, with a possible D match to TRBD2 (5 bases). Trimming took 2 bases from V and 5 from J, leaving 6 bases between them. The CDR3 consists of 13 residues. Germline V gene data show CDR1 as SEHNR and CDR2 as FQNEAQ (reference sequence). The CDR3 here is CASSLSGTGELFF. The CDR3 nucleotides are TGTGCCAGCAGCTTATCGGGGACCGGGGAGCTGTTTTTT.

The V call is TRBV11-2, the J call TRBJ1-1, with TRBD1 identical over 10 bases. The CDR3 contains 14 residues. V trimming: 5 bases; J trimming: 6 bases; junction bases outside the gene matches: 6. The germline CDR1 and CDR2 sequences are SGHAT and FQNNGV. CDR3 bases: TGTGCCAGCAGCCAACAAGACAGGGGGCCTGAAGCTTTCTTT. Protein: CASSQQDRGPEAFF.

The chain couples TRBV7-9 to TRBJ1-2; D unresolved. The V gene lost 5 bases and the J gene lost 6 bases, with 13 bases spanning the gap. This CDR3 is built from 13 residues. Germline V gene sequence: CDR1 SEHNR, CDR2 FQNEAQ (reference sequence). DNA for the CDR3: TGTGCCAGCAGCACGGGCCAAGGGAATGGCTACACCTTC. Encoded protein: CASSTGQGNGYTF. The full variable domain, completed using reference TRBV7-9 and TRBJ1-2, is DTGVSQNPRHKITKRGQNVTFRCDPISEHNRLYWYRQTLGQGPEFLTYFQNEAQLEKSRLLSDRFSAERPKGSFSTLEIQRTEQGDSAMYLCASSTGQGNGYTFGSGTRLTVV.

At least ten counts were recorded for this clonotype. The chain combines TRBV13 with TRBJ1-1, with unresolved D. Germline lookup yields CDR1 PRHDT and CDR2 FYEKMQ (reference sequence). This CDR3 spans 13 amino acids. Between the trimmed V and J ends, which lost 2 bases and 6 bases, there was a span of 10 bases. CDR3 DNA sequence: TGTGCCAGCAGCTTAAGAGGGAATCCTGAAGCTTTCTTT. This translates into CASSLRGNPEAFF.

There are a few counts of this clonotype. The gene calls are TRBV2 and TRBJ2-1, with TRBD2 identical over 7 bases. This CDR3 contains 15 residues. Trimming cost V 6 bases and J 3 bases; bases outside gene matches: 8. In germline, CDR1 is SNHLY, CDR2 FYNNEI. CDR3 DNA sequence: TGTGCCAGCAGGACGGGGAGGGACGGCTACAATGAGCAGTTCTTC. This translates into CASRTGRDGYNEQFF.

In its sample, this clonotype was seen many times. The CDR3 sequence is CASSLWRDGLLYGYTF. The CDR3 DNA follows: TGTGCCAGCAGCTTGTGGAGGGACGGACTACTCTATGGCTACACCTTC. This rearrangement joins TRBV5-5 to TRBJ1-2; tentative D call: TRBD1 (5 bases). The ends were cut back, 1 base at V and 4 bases at J, with 17 bases in the middle. The CDR3 is made up of 16 amino acids. Germline values: CDR1 SGHKS, CDR2 YYEKEE (reference sequence).

Ten or more counts support this clonotype. V and J are TRBV29-1 and TRBJ1-1, with unresolved D. The CDR3 has 13 amino acids. Looked up from germline, CDR1 is SQVTM and CDR2 is ANQGSEA. The V and J ends lost 1 base and 2 bases respectively, with 8 bases between them. CDR3 amino acids: CSVEGVLNTEAFF. Written as DNA, the CDR3 is TGCAGCGTTGAAGGGGTCTTAAACACTGAAGCTTTCTTT.

By proportion, this clonotype is medium-sized (0.01 to 0.1%). This sequence joins TRBV6-8 and TRBJ2-7; no firm D call. Per germline, CDR1 MNHGY and CDR2 SAAAGT. This CDR3 is 13 amino acids long. V dropped 5 bases and J dropped 5 bases, with 13 bases sitting between them. CDR3 DNA: TGTGCCAGCAGTCTGCGCTGTGCCCACGAGCAGTACGTC. It encodes CASSLRCAHEQYV.

This clonotype was seen just once. The chain carries TRBV2 and TRBJ1-6; D is perhaps TRBD1 (5 bases). Germline CDR1 and CDR2: SNHLY and FYNNEI. The CDR3 is 19 amino acids. Between the trimmed V and J ends, which lost 5 bases and 4 bases, there was a span of 24 bases. CDR3 in amino acids: CASSNAGLAAEGYNSPLHF. CDR3 nucleotide sequence: TGTGCCAGCAGTAACGCGGGACTAGCGGCGGAAGGATATAATTCACCCCTCCACTTT.

In this sample, this clonotype turned up many times. The chain combines TRBV27 with TRBJ2-4, with D perhaps matching TRBD2 (5 bases). Germline V gives CDR1 MNHEY, CDR2 SMNVEV (reference sequence). This CDR3 is 13 amino acids long. V shed 4 bases and J shed 6 bases, with 10 bases lying between them. CDR3 loop: CASSWGEGNIQYF. CDR3 coding DNA: TGTGCCAGCAGTTGGGGAGAGGGAAACATTCAGTACTTC.